The 12 T cell receptor beta chains reported below all come from one sample, sequenced in a study of T cell changes during pregnancy in multiple sclerosis. Clones were read by immunoSEQ multiplex PCR, and TCRdb kept only the in-frame ones, dropping some. The table shows about 89,000 clones, with approximately 94% occurring only once. Specimen: peripheral blood, collected in the third trimester of pregnancy. All receptors derive from a female donor with multiple sclerosis, enrolled in a pregnancy study.

The J gene is TRBJ1-2, the V gene TRBV19, with 7 nucleotides matching TRBD1. The CDR3 loop spans 13 amino acids. Trimming at V came to 5 bases and at J to 8 bases, leaving 8 bases not matched to a gene. Germline loops: CDR1 LNHDA, CDR2 SQIVND (reference sequence). The CDR3 region is CASSLGQVRGYTF. The CDR3 nucleotides are TGTGCCAGTAGTCTCGGACAGGTGAGAGGCTACACCTTC.

On this clone: The sample holds other DNA sequences that translate to the same CDR3. This sequence joins TRBV9 and TRBJ2-5, with D uncertain. Germline CDR1 and CDR2: SGDLS and YYNGEE. This CDR3 is built from 12 residues. The V gene lost 0 bases and the J gene lost 4 bases, with 4 bases spanning the gap. For the CDR3, the DNA is TGTGCCAGCAGCGTAGCCGGAGAGACCCAGTACTTC. As protein: CASSVAGETQYF.

This rearrangement joins TRBV28 to TRBJ2-7; no clear D gene. The CDR3 is made up of 15 amino acids. Germline CDR1 and CDR2: MDHEN and SYDVKM. Trimming left V 2 bases short and J 3 bases short, with 14 bases between. The CDR3 spells CASSLSSLPGYEQYF. The CDR3, as DNA: TGTGCCAGCAGTTTAAGCTCACTCCCAGGCTACGAGCAGTACTTC. Complete variable domain (other parts from reference TRBV28 and TRBJ2-7): DVKVTQSSRYLVKRTGEKVFLECVQDMDHENMFWYRQDPGLGLRLIYFSYDVKMKEKGDIPEGYSVSREKKERFSLILESASTNQTSMYLCASSLSSLPGYEQYFGPGTRLTVT.

This clone was observed a single time. This chain joins TRBV6-1 and TRBJ1-1; 9 nucleotides agree with TRBD1. This CDR3 spans 14 amino acids. CDR1 is MNHNS and CDR2 is SASEGT in the germline V gene. Trimming took 4 bases from V and 8 from J; bases not matched to a gene: 8. The CDR3 loop reads CASSVTWGTGEAFF. CDR3 DNA sequence: TGTGCCAGCAGTGTGACGTGGGGGACAGGGGAAGCTTTCTTT.

The chain has TRBV27 and TRBJ2-7, with D unclear. Deletions cut 3 bases from V and 2 bases from J, with 8 bases between. CDR1 and CDR2 (germline): MNHEY, SMNVEV (reference sequence). The CDR3 has 13 residues. The CDR3 spells CASSLAATYEQYF. CDR3 DNA: TGTGCCAGCAGTTTGGCGGCCACCTACGAGCAGTACTTC.

This clone was counted once. The rearrangement uses TRBV29-1 and TRBJ2-1; D gene ambiguous. Trimming stripped 8 bases from V and 5 bases from J, with 4 bases between. This CDR3 contains 9 residues. CDR1 and CDR2 from the germline V gene are SQVTM and ANQGSEA. The CDR3, as DNA: TGCAGCATAGACAATGAGCAGTTCTTC. This encodes CSIDNEQFF.

The chain is built from TRBV18 and TRBJ2-3; 9 bases fit TRBD2. This CDR3 is built from 15 residues. Germline assignment: CDR1 KGHSH and CDR2 LQKENI. Trimming removed 2 bases from V and 3 bases from J; junction bases left unmatched: 3. CDR3 amino acids: CASSPSSGRTDTQYF. CDR3 nucleotide sequence: TGTGCCAGCTCACCAAGTAGCGGGAGAACAGATACGCAGTATTTT.

The chain joins TRBV12-5 to TRBJ2-1; 15 positions agree with TRBD2. With V trimmed by 7 bases and J by 7 bases, 5 bases remained unmatched. The CDR3 contains 15 residues. Looked up from germline, CDR1 is LGHNT and CDR2 is FRNRAP. CDR3 sequence: CASAPGLAGGNEQFF. The CDR3 DNA is TGTGCTAGTGCCCCTGGACTAGCGGGAGGGAATGAGCAGTTCTTC. The full variable domain, in which reference TRBV12-5 and TRBJ2-1 provide the parts outside the CDR3, is DARVTQTPRHKVTEMGQEVTMRCQPILGHNTVFWYRQTMMQGLELLAYFRNRAPLDDSGMPKDRFSAEMPDATLATLKIQPSEPRDSAVYFCASAPGLAGGNEQFFGPGTRLTVL.

In its sample, this clone was seen a few times. The gene calls are TRBV25-1 and TRBJ2-1, with 13 bases lining up with TRBD2. This CDR3 is built from 18 residues. V dropped 5 bases and J dropped 0; count of bases not matched to a gene: 7. The germline CDR1 and CDR2 sequences are MGHDK and SYGVNS. Written as DNA, the CDR3 is TGTGCCAGCAGTTTAGGGACTAGCGGGGATAGCTCCTACAATGAGCAGTTCTTC. It codes for CASSLGTSGDSSYNEQFF.

The V call is TRBV7-9, the J call TRBJ2-3; D not resolved. The germline V gene has CDR1 SEHNR and CDR2 FQNEAQ (reference sequence). There are 14 residues in the CDR3. V lost 2 bases and J 4 bases, leaving 10 bases between the germline ends. CDR3 loop: CASSLPQSPDTQYF. The CDR3 bases are TGTGCCAGCAGCTTACCCCAGTCCCCAGATACGCAGTATTTT.

J is TRBJ2-5 and V is TRBV27; 7 bases line up with TRBD1. Looked up from germline, CDR1 is MNHEY and CDR2 is SMNVEV (reference sequence). J lost 1 base, V lost 4 bases, and 6 bases had no gene match. The CDR3 contains 15 residues. The chain's CDR3 is CASSWIGGVQETQYF. In DNA form, the CDR3 reads TGTGCCAGCAGTTGGATAGGGGGCGTCCAAGAGACCCAGTACTTC.

This clone was detected once. V is TRBV2 and J is TRBJ2-3, with D perhaps TRBD1 (5 bases). Looked up from germline, CDR1 is SNHLY and CDR2 is FYNNEI. The CDR3 is made up of 15 amino acids. Trimming stripped 1 base from V and 9 bases from J, with 17 bases between. The CDR3 here is CASSEVGQASRTQYF. CDR3 sequence (DNA): TGTGCCAGCAGTGAAGTGGGGCAGGCGAGTCGGACGCAGTATTTT. The variable domain in full, with the rest retrieved from reference TRBV2 and TRBJ2-3, is EPEVTQTPSHQVTQMGQEVILRCVPISNHLYFYWYRQILGQKVEFLVSFYNNEISEKSEIFDDQFSVERPDGSNFTLKIRSTKLEDSAMYFCASSEVGQASRTQYFGPGTRLTVL.